This TCR beta chain was obtained from a study of T cells expressing NK-cell markers. Whole-study context: Repertoire data for TCR beta were derived from sorted T cells (CD3+CD56+NKG2C+, CD3+CD56+NKG2C- and CD3+CD56-NKG2C+). Just one sequenced donor of eight was HCMV-seronegative, while seven were seropositive.

CDR1 and CDR2 from the germline V gene are SGHDT and YYEEEE. This CDR3 region has 12 residues. TCRdb reanalyzed the 5' RACE reads, giving one entry per CDR3 protein sequence and no DNA. The table for this sample gives about 170,000 distinct CDR3 sequences. The receptor's source is a man aged 18 to 70 in good health. The material sequenced was blood T cells: a sorted CD56 or NKG2C T cell subset, CD4+ or CD8+ T cells, or bulk PBMC T cells (not recorded which). The chain employs TRBV5-6 and TRBJ2-7; TCRdb gives TRBD2 as the D gene, but with no DNA this cannot be confirmed. The CDR3 sequence is CASSLVRGEGYF.